This T cell receptor beta chain comes out of a study of blood T cell repertoires in COVID-19. Study-wide background: Whether acute or convalescent, the COVID-19 samples came from the United States, Italy and Spain. The cDNA or gDNA used as material had been derived from T cells, B-cell-depleted T cells, or PBMCs.

Original processing notes: Nucleated cell number was recorded as an estimate derived from reference gene primer amplification. Sequencing used immunoSEQ multiplex PCR; TCRdb keeps in-frame clones, though not all of them. D and trimming come from the DNA, and the V and J calls and clone size come from that table. This table has 150,000 to 190,000 clones, 85% to 90% appearing once. The CDR3 covers 14 residues. The V gene lost 2 bases and the J gene lost 10 bases, with 14 bases spanning the gap. Germline-derived CDR1 and CDR2 are KGHDR and SFDVKD. This rearrangement joins TRBV24-1 to TRBJ1-5; unclear D gene. Material for sequencing was peripheral blood. This sequence originates from a woman aged 35 to 49 with acute or convalescent COVID-19. The CDR3 reads CATSDSGRWGPQHF. CDR3 bases: TGTGCCACCAGTGATTCGGGAAGATGGGGACCCCAGCATTTT.